The present entry profiles one T cell receptor beta chain with its context. These data belong to a study of blood T cell repertoires in COVID-19. Trimming cost V 4 bases and J 2 bases; bases outside gene matches: 5. CDR1 is MNHEY, CDR2 SMNVEV, per germline (reference sequence). The CDR3 length is 14 residues. Original methodology: Amplification with reference gene primers provided the estimates of nucleated cell counts. Sequenced by immunoSEQ multiplex PCR; TCRdb stores in-frame clones only, minus some. The D gene and trimming were derived from the DNA, and the V and J assignments and clone size from that table. The top ten clones hold 0.72% of a sample with approximately 210,000 clones, roughly nine tenths of them seen once.

J is TRBJ2-7 and V is TRBV27; 7 nucleotides align to TRBD1. The sample consisted of peripheral blood. The sequence was obtained from a man between 35 and 55 years old with acute or convalescent COVID-19. The CDR3 sequence: CASSWGQLAYEQYF. As DNA, the CDR3 is TGTGCCAGCAGTTGGGGACAGCTAGCCTACGAGCAGTACTTC.